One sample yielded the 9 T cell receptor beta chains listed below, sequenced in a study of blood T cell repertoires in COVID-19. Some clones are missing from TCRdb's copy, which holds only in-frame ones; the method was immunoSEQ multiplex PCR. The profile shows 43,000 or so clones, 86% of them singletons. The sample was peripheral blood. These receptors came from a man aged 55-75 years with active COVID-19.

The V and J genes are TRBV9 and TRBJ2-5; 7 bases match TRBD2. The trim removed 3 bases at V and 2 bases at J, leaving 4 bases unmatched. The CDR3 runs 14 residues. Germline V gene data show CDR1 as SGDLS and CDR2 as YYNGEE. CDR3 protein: CASSGDYDQETQYF. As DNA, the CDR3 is TGTGCCAGCAGCGGGGACTATGATCAAGAGACCCAGTACTTC.

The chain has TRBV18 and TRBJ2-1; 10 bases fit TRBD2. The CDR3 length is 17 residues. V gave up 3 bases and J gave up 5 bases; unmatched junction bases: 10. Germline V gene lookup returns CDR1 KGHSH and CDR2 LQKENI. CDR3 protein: CASSPLTGTSADNEQFF. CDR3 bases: TGTGCCAGCTCACCGTTAACCGGGACTAGCGCCGACAATGAGCAGTTCTTC.

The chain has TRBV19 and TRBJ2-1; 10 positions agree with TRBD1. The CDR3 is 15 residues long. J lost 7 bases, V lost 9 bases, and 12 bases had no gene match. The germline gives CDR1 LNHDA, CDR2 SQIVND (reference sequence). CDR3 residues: CASLRGQGFENEQFF. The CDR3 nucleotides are TGTGCCAGCCTGCGGGGACAGGGGTTTGAAAATGAGCAGTTCTTC.

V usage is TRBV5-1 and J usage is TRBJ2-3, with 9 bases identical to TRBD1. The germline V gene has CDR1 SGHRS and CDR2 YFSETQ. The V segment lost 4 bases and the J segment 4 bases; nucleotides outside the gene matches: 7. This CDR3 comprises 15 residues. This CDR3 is CASSLQGARPDTQYF. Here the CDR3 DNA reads TGCGCCAGCAGCCTACAGGGGGCCCGACCAGATACGCAGTATTTT.

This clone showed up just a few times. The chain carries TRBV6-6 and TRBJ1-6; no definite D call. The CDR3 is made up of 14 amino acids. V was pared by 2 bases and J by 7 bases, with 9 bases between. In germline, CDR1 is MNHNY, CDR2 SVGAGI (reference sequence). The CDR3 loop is CASSYVGENSPLHF. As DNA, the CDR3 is TGTGCCAGCAGTTACGTAGGAGAGAATTCACCCCTCCACTTT.

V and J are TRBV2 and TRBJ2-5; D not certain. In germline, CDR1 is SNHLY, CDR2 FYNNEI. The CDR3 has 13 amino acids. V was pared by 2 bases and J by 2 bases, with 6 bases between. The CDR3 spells CASSESQQETQYF. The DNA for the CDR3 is TGTGCCAGCAGTGAATCCCAACAAGAGACCCAGTACTTC.

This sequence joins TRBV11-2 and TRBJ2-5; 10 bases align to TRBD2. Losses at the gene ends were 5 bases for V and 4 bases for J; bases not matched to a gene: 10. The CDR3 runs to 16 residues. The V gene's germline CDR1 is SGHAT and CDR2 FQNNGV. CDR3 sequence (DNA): TGTGCCAGCAGCCAAACTAGCGGGAACTTTGGAGAGACCCAGTACTTC. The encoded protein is CASSQTSGNFGETQYF.

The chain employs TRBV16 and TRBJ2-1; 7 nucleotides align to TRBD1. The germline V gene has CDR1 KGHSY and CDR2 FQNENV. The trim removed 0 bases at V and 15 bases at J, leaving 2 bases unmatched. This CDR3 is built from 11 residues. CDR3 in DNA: TGTGCCAGCAGCCAATCGAGGGGGCCGTTCTTC. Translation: CASSQSRGPFF.

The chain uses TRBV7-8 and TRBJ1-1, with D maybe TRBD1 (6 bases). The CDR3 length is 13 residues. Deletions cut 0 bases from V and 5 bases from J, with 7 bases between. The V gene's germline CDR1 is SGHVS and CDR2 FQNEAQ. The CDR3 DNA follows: TGTGCCAGCAGCTTAGCGCAGGGGACTGAAGCTTTCTTT. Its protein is CASSLAQGTEAFF.